This T cell receptor beta chain was recorded in a study of CD4 T cells in relation to SARS-CoV-2 and coronaviruses. Only in-frame clones appear in the TCRdb table, and some are missing; sequencing was by immunoSEQ multiplex PCR. This sample has 9,000 to 13,000 clones, with over 80% found just once. Naive and memory CD4+ T cells came from enriched cryopreserved PBMCs. Looked up from germline, CDR1 is LNHDA and CDR2 is SQIVND (reference sequence). The CDR3 covers 13 residues. V was pared by 7 bases and J by 1 base, with 2 bases of the junction left unmatched. The source material was naive CD4+ T cells from PBMCs. Subset denoted: naive CD4+ T cells isolated by negative enrichment. This TCR was sampled from an adult with COVID-19. V is TRBV19 and J is TRBJ1-1; 8 positions match TRBD1. The CDR3 coding sequence is TGTGCCAGTATGACAGGGGAGAACACTGAAGCTTTCTTT. Encoded protein: CASMTGENTEAFF.